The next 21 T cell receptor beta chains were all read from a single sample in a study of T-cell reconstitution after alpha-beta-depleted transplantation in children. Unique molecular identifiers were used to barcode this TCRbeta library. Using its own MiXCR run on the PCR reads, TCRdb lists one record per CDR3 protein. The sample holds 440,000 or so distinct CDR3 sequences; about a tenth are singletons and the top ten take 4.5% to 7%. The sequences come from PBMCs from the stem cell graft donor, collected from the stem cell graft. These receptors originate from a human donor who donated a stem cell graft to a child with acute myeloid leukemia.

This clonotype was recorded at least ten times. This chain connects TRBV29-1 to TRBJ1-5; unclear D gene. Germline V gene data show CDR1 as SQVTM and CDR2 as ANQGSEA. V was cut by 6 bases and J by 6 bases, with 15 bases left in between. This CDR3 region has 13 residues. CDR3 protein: CSVEREPGQPQHF. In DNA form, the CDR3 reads TGCAGCGTAGAACGGGAACCCGGTCAGCCCCAGCATTTT.

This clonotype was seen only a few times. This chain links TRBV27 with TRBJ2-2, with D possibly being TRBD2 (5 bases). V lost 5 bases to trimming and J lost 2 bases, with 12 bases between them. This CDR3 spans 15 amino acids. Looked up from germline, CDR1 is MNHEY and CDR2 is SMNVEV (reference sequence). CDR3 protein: CASSPGGPNTGELFF. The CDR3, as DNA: TGTGCCAGCAGTCCCGGCGGGCCCAACACCGGGGAGCTGTTTTTT.

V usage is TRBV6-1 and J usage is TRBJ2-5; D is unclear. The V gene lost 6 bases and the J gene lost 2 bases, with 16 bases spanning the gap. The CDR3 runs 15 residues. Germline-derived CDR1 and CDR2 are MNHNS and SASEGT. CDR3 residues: CASSPGLQVQETQYF. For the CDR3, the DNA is TGTGCCAGCAGCCCGGGCCTCCAGGTTCAAGAGACCCAGTACTTC.

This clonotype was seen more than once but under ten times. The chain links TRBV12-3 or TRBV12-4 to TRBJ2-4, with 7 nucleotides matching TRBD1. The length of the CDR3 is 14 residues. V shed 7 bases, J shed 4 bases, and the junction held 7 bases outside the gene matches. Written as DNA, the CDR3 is TGTGCCAGCAAGACAGGGCTAGCTAAAAACATTCAGTACTTC. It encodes CASKTGLAKNIQYF.

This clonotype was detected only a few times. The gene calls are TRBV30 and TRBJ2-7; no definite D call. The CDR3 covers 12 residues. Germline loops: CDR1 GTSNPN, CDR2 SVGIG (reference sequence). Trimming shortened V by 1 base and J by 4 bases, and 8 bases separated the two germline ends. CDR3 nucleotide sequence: TGTGCCTGGAGTGCGGGCAGTTACGAGCAGTACTTC. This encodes CAWSAGSYEQYF.

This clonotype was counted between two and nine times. As DNA, the CDR3 is TGTGCCAGCAATTCTAAGAGAGGACTCACCACAGATACGCAGTATTTT. Its protein product is CASNSKRGLTTDTQYF. The rearrangement uses TRBV12-3 or TRBV12-4 and TRBJ2-3, with D possibly being TRBD2 (5 bases). The CDR3 is made up of 16 amino acids. With 7 bases removed from V and 2 bases from J, the gap between germline ends came to 19 bases.

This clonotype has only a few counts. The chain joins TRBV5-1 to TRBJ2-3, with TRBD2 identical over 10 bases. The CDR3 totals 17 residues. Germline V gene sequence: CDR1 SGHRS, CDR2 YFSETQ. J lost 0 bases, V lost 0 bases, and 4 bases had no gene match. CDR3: CASSLALAGVSTDTQYF. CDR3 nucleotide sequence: TGCGCCAGCAGCTTGGCCCTAGCGGGAGTTAGCACAGATACGCAGTATTTT.

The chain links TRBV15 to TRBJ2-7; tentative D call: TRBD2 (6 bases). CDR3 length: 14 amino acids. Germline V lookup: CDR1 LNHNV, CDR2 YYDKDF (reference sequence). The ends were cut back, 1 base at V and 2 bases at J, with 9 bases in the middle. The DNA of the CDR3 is TGTGCCACCAGCAGAGTCGGGAGAACCTACGAGCAGTACTTC. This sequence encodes CATSRVGRTYEQYF. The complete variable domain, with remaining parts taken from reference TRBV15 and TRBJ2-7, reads DAMVIQNPRYQVTQFGKPVTLSCSQTLNHNVMYWYQQKSSQAPKLLFHYYDKDFNNEADTPDNFQSRRPNTSFCFLDIRSPGLGDTAMYLCATSRVGRTYEQYFGPGTRLTVT.

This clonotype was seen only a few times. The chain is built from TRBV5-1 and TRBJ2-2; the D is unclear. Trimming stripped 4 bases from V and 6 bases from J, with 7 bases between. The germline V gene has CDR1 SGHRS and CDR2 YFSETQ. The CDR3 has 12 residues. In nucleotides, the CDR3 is TGCGCCAGCAGCGCCGCTGCCGGGGAGCTGTTTTTT. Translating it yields CASSAAAGELFF.

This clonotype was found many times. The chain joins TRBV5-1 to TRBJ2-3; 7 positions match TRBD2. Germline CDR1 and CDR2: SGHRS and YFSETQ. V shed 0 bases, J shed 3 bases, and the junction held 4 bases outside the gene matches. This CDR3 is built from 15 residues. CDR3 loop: CASSLVLAATDTQYF. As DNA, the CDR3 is TGCGCCAGCAGCTTGGTGCTAGCGGCTACAGATACGCAGTATTTT. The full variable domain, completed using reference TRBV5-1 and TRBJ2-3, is KAGVTQTPRYLIKTRGQQVTLSCSPISGHRSVSWYQQTPGQGLQFLFEYFSETQRNKGNFPGRFSGRQFSNSRSEMNVSTLELGDSALYLCASSLVLAATDTQYFGPGTRLTVL.

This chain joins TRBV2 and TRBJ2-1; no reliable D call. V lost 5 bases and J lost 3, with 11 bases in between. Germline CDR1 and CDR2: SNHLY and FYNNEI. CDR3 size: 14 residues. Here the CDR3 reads CASSTRLFYNEQFF. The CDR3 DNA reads TGTGCCAGCAGTACCCGACTCTTCTACAATGAGCAGTTCTTC.

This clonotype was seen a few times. Written as DNA, the CDR3 is TGTGCCAGCAGCCCAGGGACTAGCGGGAGATCGGATTACGAGCAGTACTTC. Its translation: CASSPGTSGRSDYEQYF. The chain uses TRBV7-8 and TRBJ2-7, with TRBD2 identical over 14 bases. This CDR3 has 17 amino acids. Losses at the gene ends were 5 bases for V and 4 bases for J; bases not matched to a gene: 10. The germline V gene has CDR1 SGHVS and CDR2 FQNEAQ.

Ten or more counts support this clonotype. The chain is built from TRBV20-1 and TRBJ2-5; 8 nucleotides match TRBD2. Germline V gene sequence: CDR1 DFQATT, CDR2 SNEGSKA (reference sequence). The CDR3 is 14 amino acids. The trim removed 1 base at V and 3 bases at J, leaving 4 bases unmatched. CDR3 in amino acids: CSARVAGGKETQYF. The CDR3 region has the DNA TGCAGTGCTAGAGTTGCGGGGGGAAAAGAGACCCAGTACTTC.

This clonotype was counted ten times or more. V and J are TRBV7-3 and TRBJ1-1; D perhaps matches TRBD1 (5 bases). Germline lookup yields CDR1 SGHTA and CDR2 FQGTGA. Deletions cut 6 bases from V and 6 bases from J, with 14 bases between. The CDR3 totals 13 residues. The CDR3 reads CASSQRQGAEAFF. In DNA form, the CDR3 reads TGTGCCAGCAGTCAAAGGCAGGGCGCTGAAGCTTTCTTT. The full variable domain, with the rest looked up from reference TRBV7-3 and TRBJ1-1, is GAGVSQTPSNKVTEKGKYVELRCDPISGHTALYWYRQSLGQGPEFLIYFQGTGAADDSGLPNDRFFAVRPEGSVSTLKIQRTERGDSAVYLCASSQRQGAEAFFGQGTRLTVV.

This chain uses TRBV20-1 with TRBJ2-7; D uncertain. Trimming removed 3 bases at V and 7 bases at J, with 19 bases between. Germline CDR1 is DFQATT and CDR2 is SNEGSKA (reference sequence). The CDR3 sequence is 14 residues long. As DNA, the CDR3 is TGCAGTGCTAGTGGCCATACTGGGCCCTCTGAGCAGTACGTC. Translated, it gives CSASGHTGPSEQYV.

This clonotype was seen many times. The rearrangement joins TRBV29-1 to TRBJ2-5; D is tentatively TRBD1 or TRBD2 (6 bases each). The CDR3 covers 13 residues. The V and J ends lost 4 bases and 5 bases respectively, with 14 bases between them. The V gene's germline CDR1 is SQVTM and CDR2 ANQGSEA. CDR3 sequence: CSVGGRGGETQYF. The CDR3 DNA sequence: TGCAGCGTTGGGGGCAGGGGAGGTGAGACCCAGTACTTC.

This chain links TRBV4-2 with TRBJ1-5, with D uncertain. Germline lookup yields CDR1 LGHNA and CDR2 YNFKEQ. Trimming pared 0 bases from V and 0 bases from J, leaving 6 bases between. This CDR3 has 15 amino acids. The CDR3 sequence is CASSQELGSNQPQHF. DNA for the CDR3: TGTGCCAGCAGCCAAGAGTTGGGTAGCAATCAGCCCCAGCATTTT.

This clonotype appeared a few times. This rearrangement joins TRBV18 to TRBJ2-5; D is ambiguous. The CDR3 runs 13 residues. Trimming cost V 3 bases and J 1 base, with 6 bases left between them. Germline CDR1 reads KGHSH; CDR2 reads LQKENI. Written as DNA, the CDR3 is TGTGCCAGCTCACCGGAACTCCAAGAGACCCAGTACTTC. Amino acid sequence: CASSPELQETQYF.

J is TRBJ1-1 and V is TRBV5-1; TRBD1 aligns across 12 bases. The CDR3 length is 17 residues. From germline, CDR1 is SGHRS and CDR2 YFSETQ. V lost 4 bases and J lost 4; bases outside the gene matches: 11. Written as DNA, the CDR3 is TGCGCCAGCAGCCCGACCGGGACAGGGGGCGGTGGCACTGAAGCTTTCTTT. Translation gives CASSPTGTGGGGTEAFF.

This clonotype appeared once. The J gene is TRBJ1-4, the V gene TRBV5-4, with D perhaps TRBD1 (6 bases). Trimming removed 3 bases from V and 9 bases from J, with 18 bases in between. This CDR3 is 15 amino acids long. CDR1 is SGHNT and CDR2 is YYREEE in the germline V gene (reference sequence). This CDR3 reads CASSSPRGGDQKLFF. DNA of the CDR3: TGTGCCAGCAGCTCCCCCAGGGGAGGCGATCAAAAACTGTTTTTT.

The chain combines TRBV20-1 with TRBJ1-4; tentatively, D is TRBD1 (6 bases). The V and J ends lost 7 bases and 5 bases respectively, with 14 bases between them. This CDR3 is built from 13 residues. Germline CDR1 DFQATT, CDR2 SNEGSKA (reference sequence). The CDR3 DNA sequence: TGCAGTGTAACAGGGCCTTGGAATGAAAAACTGTTTTTT. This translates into CSVTGPWNEKLFF.